The present T cell receptor beta chain was sequenced within a study of tumor-infiltrating lymphocytes in primary liver carcinoma. Whole-study results and caveats: Tumor-blood pairs (like tumor-adjacent pairs) overlapped less than tumor region pairs did.

The CDR3 is made up of 16 amino acids. CDR1 is MNHNS and CDR2 is SASEGT in the germline V gene. The ends were cut back, 3 bases at V and 0 bases at J, with 12 bases in the middle. Total RNA amounting to about 520 ng was the source from which TCR beta cDNA was made with a constant-region primer. Each TCR beta library was derived from three nested multiplex PCR rounds that employed slightly modified ARM-PCR. With TRBV1-TRBV30 forward primers and a C-beta reverse primer, the first two PCR rounds were run for 9 to 10 cycles each. TCRdb fed the multiplex PCR reads into MiXCR, producing one record per CDR3 protein. In the table there are 90,000 to 140,000 distinct CDR3 sequences, around 84% of which are singletons. As to this clonotype: Its antigen is undetermined.

From about 19-30 mg of unsorted bulk tissue, DNA and RNA were co-extracted together. Every patient had chronic HBV infection and was treatment-naive. Sequenced: liver tumor tissue from sampling region 3. Subset in this sample: tumor region T3, left-lateral pole. The chain combines TRBV6-1 with TRBJ1-5, with D unresolved. This receptor was taken from a man aged 35 to 55 with primary liver carcinoma and hepatitis B virus infection. CDR3 amino acids: CASSEGGTVSNQPQHF. The CDR3 bases are TGTGCCAGCAGTGAGGGAGGAACAGTTAGCAATCAGCCCCAGCATTTT.